Below, 23 T cell receptor beta chains from the same sample are listed, as sequenced in a study of CD8 T cells in ankylosing spondylitis. From the 5' RACE reads, TCRdb called clonotypes with MiXCR, one entry per CDR3 protein. Among about 210,000 distinct CDR3 sequences, around 7.9% were seen once, and the ten largest hold approximately 15%. General observations from the study: Seemingly distinctive of ankylosing spondylitis blood was a TCR beta motif formed by eight highly homologous variants.

Their antigen targets remain unknown. Sequencing was performed on blood, either unsorted or a sorted T cell fraction (not recorded which). The receptors stem from a male donor with ankylosing spondylitis.

This clonotype was observed at least ten times. This chain links TRBV6-6 with TRBJ2-5; D is perhaps TRBD1 or TRBD2 (5 bases each). Germline assignment: CDR1 MNHNY and CDR2 SVGAGI (reference sequence). The V end was cut by 0 bases, the J end by 3 bases, with 8 bases between. CDR3 length equals 14 residues. The CDR3 DNA is TGTGCCAGCAGTTACTCGGGGACCAAAGAGACCCAGTACTTC. This codes for CASSYSGTKETQYF.

This clonotype was counted at least ten times. V is TRBV9 and J is TRBJ1-6; D perhaps matches TRBD1 (5 bases). V dropped 5 bases and J dropped 6 bases, with 18 bases sitting between them. Looked up from germline, CDR1 is SGDLS and CDR2 is YYNGEE. This CDR3 is 16 amino acids long. The CDR3 loop is CASSGYGGSVNSPLHF. CDR3 coding DNA: TGTGCCAGCAGTGGTTATGGGGGTTCGGTTAATTCACCCCTCCACTTT.

This clonotype was recorded at least ten times. The rearrangement joins TRBV7-9 to TRBJ2-2; TRBD1 aligns across 8 bases. The germline gives CDR1 SEHNR, CDR2 FQNEAQ (reference sequence). CDR3 size: 16 residues. Trimming cost V 4 bases and J 5 bases; bases outside gene matches: 9. In nucleotides, the CDR3 is TGTGCCAGCAGCTCTTCCCCGGACAGGGATACCGGGGAGCTGTTTTTT. Its protein product is CASSSSPDRDTGELFF.

A few counts support this clonotype. The chain links TRBV7-9 to TRBJ1-2, with TRBD1 identical over 7 bases. This CDR3 region has 13 residues. The V segment lost 5 bases and the J segment 8 bases; nucleotides outside the gene matches: 8. Germline V gene lookup returns CDR1 SEHNR and CDR2 FQNEAQ (reference sequence). CDR3 in DNA: TGTGCCAGCAGCCCCGGAGGAGGGGGCGGCTACACCTTC. It is translated as CASSPGGGGGYTF.

The sample holds many counts of this clonotype. The chain joins TRBV7-8 to TRBJ2-7, with unresolved D. V lost 1 base to trimming and J lost 0 bases, with 13 bases between them. This CDR3 is built from 16 residues. The germline V gene encodes CDR1 SGHVS and CDR2 FQNEAQ. In nucleotides, the CDR3 is TGTGCCAGCAGCTTAGGGGTGGGCAAGAGCTCCTACGAGCAGTACTTC. Protein: CASSLGVGKSSYEQYF.

This clonotype was counted only a few times. The rearrangement links TRBV13 to TRBJ2-3; D may be TRBD1 (6 bases). The CDR3 loop spans 14 amino acids. V gave up 4 bases and J gave up 4 bases, with 12 bases separating them. Germline V gene data show CDR1 as PRHDT and CDR2 as FYEKMQ (reference sequence). The CDR3 loop is CASSYTGFADTQYF. DNA for the CDR3: TGTGCCAGCAGCTACACAGGGTTCGCAGATACGCAGTATTTT. The full variable domain, with the rest looked up from reference TRBV13 and TRBJ2-3, is AAGVIQSPRHLIKEKRETATLKCYPIPRHDTVYWYQQGPGQDPQFLISFYEKMQSDKGSIPDRFSAQQFSDYHSELNMSSLELGDSALYFCASSYTGFADTQYFGPGTRLTVL.

This clonotype appeared many times. The chain joins TRBV11-2 to TRBJ2-1; perhaps TRBD1 as D (5 bases). CDR3 length: 14 amino acids. Trimming left V 2 bases short and J 8 bases short, with 13 bases between. The germline gives CDR1 SGHAT, CDR2 FQNNGV. The CDR3 DNA is TGTGCCAGCAGCTTACTTTTCAGGGATCATGAGCAGTTCTTC. Residues: CASSLLFRDHEQFF.

This clonotype was counted ten times or more. The rearrangement joins TRBV10-2 to TRBJ1-2, with 9 bases aligning to TRBD1. Per the germline V gene, CDR1 is WSHSY and CDR2 is SAAADI. The length of the CDR3 is 14 residues. CDR3 DNA: TGCTGGCGCAGCCCCGGGACAGGGACCTATGGCTACACCTTC. Its protein is CWRSPGTGTYGYTF.

The sample holds many counts of this clonotype. The V and J genes are TRBV29-1 and TRBJ2-1; no clear D gene. Germline CDR1 and CDR2: SQVTM and ANQGSEA. This CDR3 spans 15 amino acids. V lost 7 bases to trimming and J lost 5 bases, with 21 bases between them. The CDR3 loop is CSATDQRRADNEQFF. The CDR3 DNA sequence: TGCAGCGCAACCGACCAGAGACGCGCCGACAATGAGCAGTTCTTC.

This clonotype was found many times. This sequence joins TRBV4-1 and TRBJ2-1; D possibly uses TRBD1 or TRBD2 (5 bases each). Per the germline V gene, CDR1 is MGHRA and CDR2 is YSYEKL. This CDR3 has 16 residues. Trimming shortened V by 4 bases and J by 8 bases, and 21 bases separated the two germline ends. The CDR3 bases are TGCGCCAGCAGCCCCCCGTTGGGGGTCCCCGTGGATGAGCAGTTCTTC. Its translation: CASSPPLGVPVDEQFF.

This clonotype was counted a few times. The CDR3 is CAWRRENEQYF. The DNA of the CDR3 is TGTGCCTGGAGGCGGGAGAACGAGCAGTACTTC. The chain has TRBV30 and TRBJ2-7; 7 bases are shared with TRBD2. J lost 5 bases, V lost 3 bases, and 1 base had no gene match. This CDR3 has 11 amino acids. CDR1 GTSNPN and CDR2 SVGIG come from the germline V gene (reference sequence).

The chain links TRBV9 to TRBJ1-6; D perhaps matches TRBD1 (6 bases). Germline V gene lookup returns CDR1 SGDLS and CDR2 YYNGEE. The CDR3 runs 15 residues. The ends were cut back, 0 bases at V and 6 bases at J, with 10 bases in the middle. DNA for the CDR3: TGTGCCAGCAGCGTAGGGGGACACTTTAATTCACCCCTCCACTTT. It is translated as CASSVGGHFNSPLHF.

This clonotype has at least ten counts. The chain recombines TRBV6-2 or TRBV6-3 with TRBJ2-1; possible D gene TRBD2, 5 bases. This CDR3 comprises 17 residues. The V end was cut by 5 bases, the J end by 13 bases, with 30 bases between. The V gene's germline CDR1 is MNHEY and CDR2 SVGEGT. The CDR3 region has the DNA TGTGCCAGCAGTGCCGCTAGAGGGCTAGCAGATGGACCCTCACAGTTCTTC. Encoded protein: CASSAARGLADGPSQFF.

This clonotype appeared a few times. The CDR3 spells CASSLGEGSLEQYF. The DNA of the CDR3 is TGTGCCAGCAGCTTAGGCGAAGGCTCCCTCGAGCAGTACTTC. The chain recombines TRBV7-6 with TRBJ2-7; D uncertain. The germline V gene encodes CDR1 SGHVS and CDR2 FNYEAQ. The CDR3 is made up of 14 amino acids. V lost 1 base and J 6 bases, leaving 13 bases between the germline ends.

The V call is TRBV10-1, the J call TRBJ2-1; TRBD2 aligns across 11 bases. Germline CDR1 is WNHNN and CDR2 is SYGVQD (reference sequence). J was trimmed by 7 bases and V by 2 bases; bases with no gene match: 7. CDR3 size: 16 residues. As DNA, the CDR3 is TGCGCCAGCAGTGAGACGACTAGCGGGGCATTAAATGAGCAGTTCTTC. This gives the protein CASSETTSGALNEQFF.

V usage is TRBV19 and J usage is TRBJ2-2; a possible D gene is TRBD1 (5 bases). The V end was cut by 4 bases, the J end by 2 bases, with 8 bases between. This CDR3 comprises 14 residues. The germline V gene has CDR1 LNHDA and CDR2 SQIVND (reference sequence). CDR3 bases: TGTGCCAGTAGTACTGACAGCAACACCGGGGAGCTGTTTTTT. This gives the protein CASSTDSNTGELFF.

This clonotype was counted ten times or more. The genes are TRBV4-1 and TRBJ2-3; possibly TRBD1 or TRBD2 for D (6 bases each). The CDR3 is made up of 15 amino acids. CDR1 MGHRA and CDR2 YSYEKL come from the germline V gene. Trimming removed 1 base from V and 4 bases from J, with 12 bases in between. The CDR3: CASSQGGGRADTQYF. CDR3 bases: TGCGCCAGCAGCCAAGGAGGGGGGCGGGCAGATACGCAGTATTTT.

This clonotype was detected only a few times. V gene TRBV9 combines with J gene TRBJ2-5; 12 bases fit TRBD2. Germline V CDR1 and CDR2: SGDLS, YYNGEE. The CDR3 sequence is 15 residues long. J was trimmed by 5 bases and V by 0 bases; bases with no gene match: 2. CDR3 loop: CASSVAGLAGETQYF. The CDR3 DNA is TGTGCCAGCAGCGTAGCTGGACTAGCGGGGGAGACCCAGTACTTC.

The sample holds many counts of this clonotype. The chain combines TRBV7-2 with TRBJ2-7; D gene ambiguous. This CDR3 region has 13 residues. V was clipped by 5 bases and J by 0 bases, with 8 bases between them. Germline V CDR1 and CDR2: SGHTA, FQGNSA. CDR3 sequence: CASSPVGSYEQYF. The CDR3 DNA sequence: TGTGCCAGCAGCCCCGTGGGCTCCTACGAGCAGTACTTC.

Ten or more counts support this clonotype. This chain joins TRBV4-3 and TRBJ2-7; TRBD1 agrees at 9 bases. The CDR3 is 17 residues long. Looked up from germline, CDR1 is LGHNA and CDR2 is YSLEER. Trimming took 1 base from V and 3 from J; bases not matched to a gene: 10. In DNA form, the CDR3 reads TGCGCCAGCAGCCAAGGGGAGCGAGGGACAGGGTTCTACGAGCAGTACTTC. Protein product: CASSQGERGTGFYEQYF.

This clonotype was seen many times. V usage is TRBV20-1 and J usage is TRBJ2-7; 8 bases fit TRBD2. The CDR3 length is 14 residues. J lost 2 bases, V lost 0 bases, and 3 bases had no gene match. Germline assignment: CDR1 DFQATT and CDR2 SNEGSKA (reference sequence). The CDR3 spells CSARDPGLAYEQYF. In DNA, the CDR3 is TGCAGTGCTAGAGACCCGGGACTAGCCTACGAGCAGTACTTC.

This clonotype was picked up a small number of times. V usage is TRBV28 and J usage is TRBJ2-1; 9 positions match TRBD1. The CDR3 has 15 residues. J was trimmed by 5 bases and V by 6 bases; bases with no gene match: 8. CDR1 and CDR2 (germline): MDHEN, SYDVKM. CDR3 region: CASRSGTGTNNEQFF. CDR3 DNA sequence: TGTGCCAGCAGGTCCGGGACAGGGACCAACAATGAGCAGTTCTTC.

This clonotype was found a few times. The chain combines TRBV24-1 with TRBJ2-1, with TRBD2 identical over 9 bases. CDR3 length: 15 residues. CDR1 is KGHDR and CDR2 is SFDVKD in the germline V gene. Unmatched junction bases numbered 0, after V lost 0 bases and J lost 4 bases. The CDR3 coding sequence is TGTGCCACCAGTGATTTGACTAGCGGGTACAATGAGCAGTTCTTC. Translating gives CATSDLTSGYNEQFF.